The next 10 T cell receptor beta chains were all read from a single sample in a study of cytomegalovirus exposure and HLA in healthy donors (dated by TCRdb to 2016 to 2017). To prepare the library, the immunoSEQ multiplex PCR assay was applied. For the multiplex PCR, a mixture combining 60 forward primers for TCR Vbeta segments and 13 reverse primers for TCR Jbeta segments was used. The table was pulled from immuneACCESS by TCRdb, which kept in-frame rearrangements only. Such tables lose some clones; where checked, under half of the loss comes from unresolved V genes, and the rest has no known cause. A total of about 160,000 clones appear in this sample, just under 80% of them only once. Jointly, the top ten make up about 1.3% of the sample. What was sequenced was PBMCs. The receptors stem from a woman in her 50s in good health and CMV-seronegative.

The chain is built from TRBV18 and TRBJ2-2; 7 bases are shared with TRBD1. The trim removed 4 bases at V and 6 bases at J, leaving 8 bases unmatched. Germline V gives CDR1 KGHSH, CDR2 LQKENI. This CDR3 region has 15 residues. The CDR3 protein is CASSLSTGSAGELFF. The CDR3 DNA reads as TGTGCCAGCTCACTTTCGACAGGGTCGGCCGGGGAGCTGTTTTTT.

This clone appeared a few times. V and J are TRBV28 and TRBJ1-1; a weak D match, TRBD1 (5 bases). CDR1 and CDR2 (germline): MDHEN, SYDVKM. V shed 3 bases and J shed 1 base, with 9 bases lying between them. This CDR3 spans 14 amino acids. Here the CDR3 reads CASSLDTWNTEAFF. CDR3 coding DNA: TGTGCCAGCAGTTTGGACACATGGAACACTGAAGCTTTCTTT.

This chain uses TRBV30 with TRBJ2-7; possible D gene TRBD1, 6 bases. The V end was cut by 3 bases, the J end by 2 bases, with 14 bases between. Looked up from germline, CDR1 is GTSNPN and CDR2 is SVGIG (reference sequence). CDR3 length: 14 residues. CDR3 protein: CAWSQAGTPYEQYF. The DNA of the CDR3 is TGTGCCTGGAGCCAGGCCGGGACACCCTACGAGCAGTACTTC.

The rearrangement joins TRBV6-5 to TRBJ2-7; 7 nucleotides match TRBD1. Per the germline V gene, CDR1 is MNHEY and CDR2 is SVGAGI. The CDR3 contains 13 residues. The V segment lost 3 bases and the J segment 2 bases; nucleotides outside the gene matches: 1. CDR3 DNA: TGTGCCAGCAGTTATCAGGGGGCCTACGAGCAGTACTTC. Its translation: CASSYQGAYEQYF.

The chain uses TRBV18 and TRBJ2-1, with D unresolved. The V gene's germline CDR1 is KGHSH and CDR2 LQKENI. There are 15 residues in the CDR3. V dropped 2 bases and J dropped 2 bases, with 10 bases sitting between them. CDR3 sequence: CASSPATIAYNEQFF. Written as DNA, the CDR3 is TGTGCCAGCTCACCAGCGACAATAGCCTACAATGAGCAGTTCTTC.

The V call is TRBV14, the J call TRBJ2-7; 7 nucleotides match TRBD1. Trimming took 1 base from V and 3 from J; bases not matched to a gene: 9. In germline, CDR1 is SGHDN, CDR2 FVKESK. This CDR3 contains 16 residues. CDR3: CASSQVIRQGYYEQYF. DNA of the CDR3: TGTGCCAGCAGCCAAGTTATAAGACAGGGCTACTACGAGCAGTACTTC.

The genes are TRBV19 and TRBJ2-7; 7 bases line up with TRBD1. J lost 6 bases, V lost 5 bases, and 10 bases had no gene match. Germline V lookup: CDR1 LNHDA, CDR2 SQIVND (reference sequence). The CDR3 sequence is 14 residues long. The CDR3 bases are TGTGCCAGTAGTGCCCGGACAGGTCGAGGCGAGCAGTACTTC. It yields the protein CASSARTGRGEQYF.

The chain's CDR3 is CASSPSGGRVDSPLHF. In nucleotides, the CDR3 is TGTGCCAGCAGCCCTTCGGGGGGCCGGGTCGATTCACCCCTCCACTTT. The genes are TRBV9 and TRBJ1-6, with a weak D call TRBD1 (6 bases). V lost 4 bases to trimming and J lost 8 bases, with 19 bases between them. The CDR3 extends over 16 amino acids. Per germline, CDR1 SGDLS and CDR2 YYNGEE.

The rearrangement uses TRBV9 and TRBJ2-3; D is perhaps TRBD2 (5 bases). V was trimmed by 0 bases and J by 5 bases, leaving 16 bases between them. This CDR3 comprises 16 residues. Germline-derived CDR1 and CDR2 are SGDLS and YYNGEE. DNA of the CDR3: TGTGCCAGCAGCGTAGCGGGATACGGTACGGGAGATACGCAGTATTTT. It is translated as CASSVAGYGTGDTQYF.

The chain recombines TRBV13 with TRBJ1-4, with 7 positions matching TRBD1. Germline lookup yields CDR1 PRHDT and CDR2 FYEKMQ (reference sequence). The CDR3 covers 15 residues. The V and J ends lost 5 bases and 7 bases, in that order; junction bases with no gene match: 10. CDR3 residues: CASSHGYRGGEKLFF. The CDR3 DNA reads TGTGCCAGCAGCCATGGGTACAGGGGAGGTGAAAAACTGTTTTTT.